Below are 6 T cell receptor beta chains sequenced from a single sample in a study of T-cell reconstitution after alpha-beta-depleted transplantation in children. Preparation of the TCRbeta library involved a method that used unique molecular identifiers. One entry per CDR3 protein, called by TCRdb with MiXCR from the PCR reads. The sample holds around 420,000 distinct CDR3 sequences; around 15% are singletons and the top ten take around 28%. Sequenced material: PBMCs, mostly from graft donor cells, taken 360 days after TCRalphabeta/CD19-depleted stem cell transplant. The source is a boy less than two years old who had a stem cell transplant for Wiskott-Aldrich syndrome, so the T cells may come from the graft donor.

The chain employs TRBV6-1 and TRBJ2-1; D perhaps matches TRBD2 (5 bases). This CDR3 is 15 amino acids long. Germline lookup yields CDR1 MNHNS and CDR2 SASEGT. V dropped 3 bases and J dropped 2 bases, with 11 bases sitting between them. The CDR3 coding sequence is TGTGCCAGCAGTGAGGGGAAGGGAGCCTACAATGAGCAGTTCTTC. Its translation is CASSEGKGAYNEQFF.

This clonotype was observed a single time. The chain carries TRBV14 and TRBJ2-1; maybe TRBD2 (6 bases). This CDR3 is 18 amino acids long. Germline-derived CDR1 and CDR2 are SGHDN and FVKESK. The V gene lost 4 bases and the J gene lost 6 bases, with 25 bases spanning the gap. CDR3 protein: CASSRGLLLKEGFNEQFF. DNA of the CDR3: TGTGCCAGCAGCCGAGGACTTTTACTAAAGGAGGGTTTCAATGAGCAGTTCTTC.

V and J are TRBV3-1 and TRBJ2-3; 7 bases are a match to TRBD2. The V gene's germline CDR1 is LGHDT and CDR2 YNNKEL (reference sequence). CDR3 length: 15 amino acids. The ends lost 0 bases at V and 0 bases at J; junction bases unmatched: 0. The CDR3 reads CASSQELASTDTQYF. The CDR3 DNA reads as TGTGCCAGCAGCCAAGAACTAGCGAGCACAGATACGCAGTATTTT.

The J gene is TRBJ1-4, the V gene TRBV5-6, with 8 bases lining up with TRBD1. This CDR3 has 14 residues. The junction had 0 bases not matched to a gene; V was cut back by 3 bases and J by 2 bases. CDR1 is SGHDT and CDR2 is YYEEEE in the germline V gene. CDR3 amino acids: CASSWTGTNEKLFF. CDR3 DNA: TGTGCCAGCAGCTGGACAGGGACTAATGAAAAACTGTTTTTT.

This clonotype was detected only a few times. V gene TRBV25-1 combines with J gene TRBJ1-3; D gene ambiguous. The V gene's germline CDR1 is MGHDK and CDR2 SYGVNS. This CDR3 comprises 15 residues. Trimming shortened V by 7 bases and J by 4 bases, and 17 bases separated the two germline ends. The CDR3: CASNDPRTGGNTIYF. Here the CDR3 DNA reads TGTGCCAGCAATGACCCGCGGACGGGAGGAAACACCATATATTTT.

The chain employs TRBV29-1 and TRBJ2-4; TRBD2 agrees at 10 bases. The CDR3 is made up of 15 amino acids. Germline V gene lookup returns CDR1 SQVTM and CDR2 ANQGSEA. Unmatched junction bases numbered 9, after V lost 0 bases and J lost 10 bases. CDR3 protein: CSVEDAGTSDPIQYF. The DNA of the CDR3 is TGCAGCGTTGAAGACGCCGGGACTAGCGACCCTATTCAGTACTTC.